This entry lists 5 T cell receptor beta chains sequenced from one sample in a study of blood T cell repertoires in COVID-19. Repertoires were generated with immunoSEQ multiplex PCR, while TCRdb's copy carries only in-frame clones and drops some. The repertoire consists of hundreds of thousands of clones, with more than 75% occurring once and the leading ten covering 1.5% to 2%. The sequenced sample consisted of peripheral blood. These receptors were obtained from an older woman who had recovered from COVID-19.

This CDR3 is CASSWPVGRGQGETDTQYF. CDR3 nucleotides: TGCGCCAGCAGCTGGCCTGTAGGGCGTGGACAGGGTGAAACAGATACGCAGTATTTT. The chain links TRBV5-1 to TRBJ2-3; 8 bases are shared with TRBD1. The junction had 18 bases not matched to a gene; V was cut back by 3 bases and J by 3 bases. Germline CDR1 reads SGHRS; CDR2 reads YFSETQ. The CDR3 covers 19 residues. Using reference TRBV5-1 and TRBJ2-3 for the parts outside the CDR3, the full variable domain is KAGVTQTPRYLIKTRGQQVTLSCSPISGHRSVSWYQQTPGQGLQFLFEYFSETQRNKGNFPGRFSGRQFSNSRSEMNVSTLELGDSALYLCASSWPVGRGQGETDTQYFGPGTRLTVL.

The chain employs TRBV28 and TRBJ1-5; unclear D gene. The CDR3 length is 11 residues. Germline V gene lookup returns CDR1 MDHEN and CDR2 SYDVKM. The CDR3 loop is CATTPHYPQHF. The DNA for the CDR3 is TGTGCAACCACACCTCACTATCCCCAGCATTTT.

This chain connects TRBV21-1 to TRBJ2-7; the DNA was not compared with TRBD1, the D call given in the table. TRBV21-1 is a documented pseudogene. The CDR3 covers 15 residues. CDR3 nucleotides: TGTGCCAGCAGCAACTCGTCAGGGGGCCCCTACGAGCAGTACTTC. Residues: CASSNSSGGPYEQYF.

The V call is TRBV27, the J call TRBJ1-1; D might be TRBD1 (5 bases). Germline-derived CDR1 and CDR2 are MNHEY and SMNVEV (reference sequence). The germline V and J ends were trimmed by 6 bases and 1 base, with 9 bases remaining between them. The CDR3 covers 13 residues. CDR3 in amino acids: CASSVQGNTEAFF. Written as DNA, the CDR3 is TGTGCCAGCAGCGTGCAGGGGAACACTGAAGCTTTCTTT.

This sequence joins TRBV5-1 and TRBJ2-3; 7 nucleotides line up with TRBD1. Germline CDR1 reads SGHRS; CDR2 reads YFSETQ. V was clipped by 3 bases and J by 2 bases; unmatched bases: 3. The CDR3 covers 14 residues. This CDR3 reads CASSSQGDTDTQYF. In nucleotides, the CDR3 is TGCGCCAGCAGCTCCCAGGGGGACACAGATACGCAGTATTTT.